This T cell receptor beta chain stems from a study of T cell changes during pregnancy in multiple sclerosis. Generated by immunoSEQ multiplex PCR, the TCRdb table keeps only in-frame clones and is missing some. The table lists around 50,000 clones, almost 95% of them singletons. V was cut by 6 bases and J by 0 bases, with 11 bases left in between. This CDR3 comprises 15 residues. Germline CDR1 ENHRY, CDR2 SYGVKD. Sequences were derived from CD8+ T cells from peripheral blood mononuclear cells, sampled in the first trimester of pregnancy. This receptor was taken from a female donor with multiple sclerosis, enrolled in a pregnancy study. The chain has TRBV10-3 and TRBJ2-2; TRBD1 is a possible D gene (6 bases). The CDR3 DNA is TGTGCCATCAGACCGGACAGTTCGAACACCGGGGAGCTGTTTTTT. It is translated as CAIRPDSSNTGELFF.